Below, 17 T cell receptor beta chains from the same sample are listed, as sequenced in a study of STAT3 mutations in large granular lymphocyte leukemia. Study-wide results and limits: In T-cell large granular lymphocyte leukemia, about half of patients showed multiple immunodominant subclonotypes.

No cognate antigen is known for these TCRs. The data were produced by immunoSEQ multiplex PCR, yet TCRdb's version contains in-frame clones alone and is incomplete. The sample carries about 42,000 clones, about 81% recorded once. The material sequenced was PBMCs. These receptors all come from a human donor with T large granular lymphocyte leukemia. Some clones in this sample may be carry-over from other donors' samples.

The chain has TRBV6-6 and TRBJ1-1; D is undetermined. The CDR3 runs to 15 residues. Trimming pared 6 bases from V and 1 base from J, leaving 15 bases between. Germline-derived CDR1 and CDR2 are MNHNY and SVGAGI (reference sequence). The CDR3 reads CASREAPAPNTEAFF. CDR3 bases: TGTGCCAGCAGGGAGGCCCCGGCCCCGAACACTGAAGCTTTCTTT.

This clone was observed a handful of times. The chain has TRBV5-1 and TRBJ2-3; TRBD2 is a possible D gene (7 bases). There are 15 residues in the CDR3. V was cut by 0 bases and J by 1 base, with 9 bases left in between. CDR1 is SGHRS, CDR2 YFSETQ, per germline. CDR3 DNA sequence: TGCGCCAGCAGCTTGGTAGGGGGGGGCACAGATACGCAGTATTTT. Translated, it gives CASSLVGGGTDTQYF.

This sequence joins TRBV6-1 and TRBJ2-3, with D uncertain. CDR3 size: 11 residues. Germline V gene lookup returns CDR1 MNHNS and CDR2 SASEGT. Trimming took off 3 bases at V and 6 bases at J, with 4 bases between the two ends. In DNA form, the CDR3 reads TGTGCCAGCAGTGACAGGGATACGCAGTATTTT. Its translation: CASSDRDTQYF.

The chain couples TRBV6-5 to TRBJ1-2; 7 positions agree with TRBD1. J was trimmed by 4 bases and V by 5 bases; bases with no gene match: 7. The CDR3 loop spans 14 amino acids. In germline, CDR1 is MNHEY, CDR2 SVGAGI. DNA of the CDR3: TGTGCCAGCAGTCCACAGGGGACGATCTATGGCTACACCTTC. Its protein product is CASSPQGTIYGYTF.

CDR3 loop: CASSLDEREFF. CDR3 nucleotides: TGTGCCAGCAGCTTGGACGAGCGGGAGTTCTTC. The gene calls are TRBV5-4 and TRBJ2-1; D is possibly TRBD2 (6 bases). CDR1 is SGHNT, CDR2 YYREEE, per germline (reference sequence). The germline V and J ends were trimmed by 0 bases and 14 bases, with 9 bases remaining between them. This CDR3 region has 11 residues.

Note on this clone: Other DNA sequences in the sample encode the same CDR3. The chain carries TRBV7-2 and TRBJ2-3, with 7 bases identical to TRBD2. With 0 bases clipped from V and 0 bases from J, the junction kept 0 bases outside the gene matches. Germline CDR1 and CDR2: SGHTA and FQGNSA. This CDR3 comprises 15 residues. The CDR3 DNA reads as TGTGCCAGCAGCTTAGCGGGGGGGAGCACAGATACGCAGTATTTT. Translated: CASSLAGGSTDTQYF. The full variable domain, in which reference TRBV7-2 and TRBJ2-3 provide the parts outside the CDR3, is GAGVSQSPSNKVTEKGKDVELRCDPISGHTALYWYRQSLGQGLEFLIYFQGNSAPDKSGLPSDRFSAERTGGSVSTLTIQRTQQEDSAVYLCASSLAGGSTDTQYFGPGTRLTVL.

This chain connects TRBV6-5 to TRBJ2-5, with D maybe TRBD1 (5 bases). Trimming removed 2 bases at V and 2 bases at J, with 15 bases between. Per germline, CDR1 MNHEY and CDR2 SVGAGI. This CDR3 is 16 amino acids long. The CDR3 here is CASSYRFTGQQETQYF. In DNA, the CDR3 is TGTGCCAGCAGTTACCGCTTTACAGGACAACAAGAGACCCAGTACTTC.

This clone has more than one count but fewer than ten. CDR3 protein: CASSQVSGLYNEQFF. The CDR3 coding sequence is TGTGCCAGCAGCCAAGTGAGCGGACTATACAATGAGCAGTTCTTC. V and J are TRBV14 and TRBJ2-1; possible D gene TRBD2, 6 bases. V was clipped by 1 base and J by 4 bases, with 11 bases between them. This CDR3 is built from 15 residues. Per the germline V gene, CDR1 is SGHDN and CDR2 is FVKESK.

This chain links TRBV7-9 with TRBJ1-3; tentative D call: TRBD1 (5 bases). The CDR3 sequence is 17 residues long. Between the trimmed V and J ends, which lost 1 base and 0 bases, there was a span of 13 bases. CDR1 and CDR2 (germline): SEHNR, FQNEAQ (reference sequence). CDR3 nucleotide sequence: TGTGCCAGCAGCTTAGTCACCGGGGCCTTCTCTGGAAACACCATATATTTT. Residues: CASSLVTGAFSGNTIYF.

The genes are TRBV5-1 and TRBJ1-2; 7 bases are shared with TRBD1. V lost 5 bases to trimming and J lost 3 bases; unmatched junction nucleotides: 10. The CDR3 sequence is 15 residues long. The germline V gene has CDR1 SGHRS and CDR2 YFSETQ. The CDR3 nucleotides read TGCGCCAGCAGGAGAGGACAGGTCATAGACTATGGCTACACCTTC. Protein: CASRRGQVIDYGYTF.

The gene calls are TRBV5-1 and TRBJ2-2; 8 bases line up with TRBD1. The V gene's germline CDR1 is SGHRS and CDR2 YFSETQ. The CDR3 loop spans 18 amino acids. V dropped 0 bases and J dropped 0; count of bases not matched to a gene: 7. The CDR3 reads CASSLVVLDRANTGELFF. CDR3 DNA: TGCGCCAGCAGCTTGGTAGTCCTGGACAGGGCGAACACCGGGGAGCTGTTTTTT.

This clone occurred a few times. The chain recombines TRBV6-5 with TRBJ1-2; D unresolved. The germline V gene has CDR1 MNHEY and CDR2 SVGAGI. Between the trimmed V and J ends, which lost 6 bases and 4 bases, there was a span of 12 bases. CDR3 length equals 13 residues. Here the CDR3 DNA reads TGTGCCAGCAGATCCGGGAACCTCTATGGCTACACCTTC. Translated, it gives CASRSGNLYGYTF.

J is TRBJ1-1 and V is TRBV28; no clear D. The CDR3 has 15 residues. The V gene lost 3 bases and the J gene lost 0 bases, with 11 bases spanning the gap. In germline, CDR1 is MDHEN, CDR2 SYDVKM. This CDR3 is CASSLLLGMNTEAFF. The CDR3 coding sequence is TGTGCCAGCAGTTTGCTTTTAGGGATGAACACTGAAGCTTTCTTT.

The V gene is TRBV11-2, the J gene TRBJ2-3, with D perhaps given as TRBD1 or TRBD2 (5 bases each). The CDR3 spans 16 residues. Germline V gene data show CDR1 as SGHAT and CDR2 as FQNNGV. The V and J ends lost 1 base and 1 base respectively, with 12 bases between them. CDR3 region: CASSLAGASGTDTQYF. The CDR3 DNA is TGTGCCAGCAGCTTAGCCGGGGCCTCTGGCACAGATACGCAGTATTTT.

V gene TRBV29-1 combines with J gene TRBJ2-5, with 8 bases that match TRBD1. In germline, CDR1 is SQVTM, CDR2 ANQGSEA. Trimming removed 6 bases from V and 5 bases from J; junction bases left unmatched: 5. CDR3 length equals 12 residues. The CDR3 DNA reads TGCAGCGTAGAAACAGGGGGGGAGACCCAGTACTTC. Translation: CSVETGGETQYF.

CDR3 amino acids: CASSQATQSSYEQYF. In DNA, the CDR3 is TGCGCCAGCAGCCAAGCGACCCAAAGCTCCTACGAGCAGTACTTC. The chain has TRBV4-1 and TRBJ2-7; D gene ambiguous. The CDR3 loop spans 15 amino acids. Trimming took 1 base from V and 0 from J, leaving 10 bases between them. CDR1 is MGHRA, CDR2 YSYEKL, per germline.

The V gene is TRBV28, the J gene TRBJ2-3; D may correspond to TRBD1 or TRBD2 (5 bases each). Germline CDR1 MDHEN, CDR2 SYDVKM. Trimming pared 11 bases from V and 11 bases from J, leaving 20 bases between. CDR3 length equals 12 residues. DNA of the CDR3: TGTGCCTTGGGACCCCAGGCAGGAGGGCAGTATTTT. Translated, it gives CALGPQAGGQYF.